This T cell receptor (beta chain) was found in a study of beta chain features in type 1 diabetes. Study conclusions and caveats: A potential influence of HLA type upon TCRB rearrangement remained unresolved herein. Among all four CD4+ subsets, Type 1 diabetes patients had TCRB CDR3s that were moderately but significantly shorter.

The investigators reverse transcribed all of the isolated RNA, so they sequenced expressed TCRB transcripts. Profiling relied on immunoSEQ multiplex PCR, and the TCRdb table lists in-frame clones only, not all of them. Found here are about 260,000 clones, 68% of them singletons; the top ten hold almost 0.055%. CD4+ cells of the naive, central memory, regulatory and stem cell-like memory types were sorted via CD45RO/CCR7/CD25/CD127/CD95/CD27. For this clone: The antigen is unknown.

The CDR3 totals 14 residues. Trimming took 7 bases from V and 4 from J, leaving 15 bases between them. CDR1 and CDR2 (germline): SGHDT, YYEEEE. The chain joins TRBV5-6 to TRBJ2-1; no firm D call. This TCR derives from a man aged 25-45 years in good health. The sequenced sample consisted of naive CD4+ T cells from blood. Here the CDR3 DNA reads TGTGCCAGCCAAAGGGTTGTTTTGTACAATGAGCAGTTCTTC. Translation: CASQRVVLYNEQFF.